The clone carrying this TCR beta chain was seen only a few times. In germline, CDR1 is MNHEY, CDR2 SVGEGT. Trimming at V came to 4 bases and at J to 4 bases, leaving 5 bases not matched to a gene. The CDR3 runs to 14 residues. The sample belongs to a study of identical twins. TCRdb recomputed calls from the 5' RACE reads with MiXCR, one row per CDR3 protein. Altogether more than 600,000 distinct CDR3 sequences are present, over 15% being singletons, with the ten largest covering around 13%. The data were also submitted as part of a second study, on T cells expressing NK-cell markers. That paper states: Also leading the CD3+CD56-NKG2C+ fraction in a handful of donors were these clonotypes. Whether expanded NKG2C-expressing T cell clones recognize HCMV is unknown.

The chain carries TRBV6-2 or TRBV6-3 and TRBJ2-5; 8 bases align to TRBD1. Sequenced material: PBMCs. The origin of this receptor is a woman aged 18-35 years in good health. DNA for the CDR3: TGTGCCAGCAGTTGGACAGGGAGTGGAGAGACCCAGTACTTC. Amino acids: CASSWTGSGETQYF.